The following is a TCR beta chain sequence with its context. The sample originates from a study of blood T cell repertoires in COVID-19. Study summary: Samples came from the United States, Italy and Spain, spanning acute and convalescent COVID-19. T cells, B-cell-depleted T cells, or PBMCs provided the cDNA or gDNA that served as material.

The authors' processing: Nucleated cell counts were estimated from reference gene primer amplification. Using immunoSEQ multiplex PCR, the repertoire was profiled, and TCRdb retains in-frame clones only, with some absent. That table supplies the V and J calls and clone size; D and trimming were determined from the DNA. This table holds approximately 88,000 clones, 70% to 90% found once. The trim removed 1 base at V and 6 bases at J, leaving 2 bases unmatched. This CDR3 has 15 residues. The germline CDR1 and CDR2 sequences are SGHNT and YENEEA. Material for sequencing was peripheral blood. V gene TRBV11-3 combines with J gene TRBJ1-4; the match to TRBD1 covers 10 bases. The receptor was isolated from a woman in her seventies with acute or convalescent COVID-19. The CDR3 DNA follows: TGTGCCAGCAGCTTAGGACAGGGGGCGTATGAAAAACTGTTTTTT. It translates to CASSLGQGAYEKLFF.